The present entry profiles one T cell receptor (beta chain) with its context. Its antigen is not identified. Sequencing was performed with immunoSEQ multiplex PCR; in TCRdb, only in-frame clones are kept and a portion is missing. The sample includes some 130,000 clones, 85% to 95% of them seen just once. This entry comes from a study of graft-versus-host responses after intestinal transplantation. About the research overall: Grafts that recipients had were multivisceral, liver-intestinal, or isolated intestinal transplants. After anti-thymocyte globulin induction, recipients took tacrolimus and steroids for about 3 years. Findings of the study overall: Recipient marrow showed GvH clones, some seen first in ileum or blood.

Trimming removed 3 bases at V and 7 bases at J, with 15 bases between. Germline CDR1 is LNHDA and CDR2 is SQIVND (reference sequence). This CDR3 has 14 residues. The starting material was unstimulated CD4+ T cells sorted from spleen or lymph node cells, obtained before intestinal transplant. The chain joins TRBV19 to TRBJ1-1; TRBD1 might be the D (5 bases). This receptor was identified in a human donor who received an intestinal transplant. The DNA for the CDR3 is TGTGCCAGTAGTATTCGGCCGGGACGGTTTGAAGCTTTCTTT. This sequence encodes CASSIRPGRFEAFF.